The 14 T cell receptor beta chains below come from one sample, sequenced in a study of shared clonotypes between healthy human individuals. Libraries were prepared by immunoSEQ multiplex PCR; TCRdb keeps only in-frame clonotypes and omits some of them. The table records millions of clones, over 85% of them present only once. The material sequenced was naive CD4+ T cells from PBMCs. The subset denotes: CD45RA+ positively selected. These receptors all come from a man younger than 30 in good health. Some clones in this sample may be carry-over from other donors' samples.

The chain couples TRBV5-1 to TRBJ2-7, with a tentative D call TRBD2 (5 bases). The length of the CDR3 is 15 residues. Trimming removed 2 bases from V and 6 bases from J, with 18 bases in between. The germline V gene has CDR1 SGHRS and CDR2 YFSETQ. The CDR3 nucleotides read TGCGCCAGCAGCTTAACTATAGTCGGGGAAGGCGAGCAGTACTTC. Its translation is CASSLTIVGEGEQYF.

Comments on this clone: The same CDR3 is also encoded by other DNA sequences in this sample. The chain employs TRBV28 and TRBJ1-2; 7 positions agree with TRBD1. CDR3 length: 14 residues. With V trimmed by 2 bases and J by 2 bases, 2 bases remained unmatched. The germline V gene has CDR1 MDHEN and CDR2 SYDVKM. The CDR3 reads CASSLGQANYGYTF. The CDR3 nucleotides are TGTGCCAGCAGTTTAGGACAGGCAAACTATGGCTACACCTTC.

The chain has TRBV7-3 and TRBJ2-2, with a tentative D call TRBD1 (6 bases). This CDR3 has 17 amino acids. V lost 1 base to trimming and J lost 6 bases, with 18 bases between them. Germline V lookup: CDR1 SGHTA, CDR2 FQGTGA. For the CDR3, the DNA is TGTGCCAGCAGCTTAAAGAGCAGGGGCACTGGCGCCGGGGAGCTGTTTTTT. Its protein is CASSLKSRGTGAGELFF.

The chain recombines TRBV5-4 with TRBJ2-7; D could derive from TRBD1 or TRBD2 (6 bases each). The CDR3 is 17 amino acids. V dropped 5 bases and J dropped 0 bases, with 21 bases sitting between them. Germline V gene lookup returns CDR1 SGHNT and CDR2 YYREEE (reference sequence). Here the CDR3 reads CASSPGGGSRSSYEQYF. Here the CDR3 DNA reads TGTGCCAGCAGTCCTGGAGGGGGGAGTAGGAGCTCCTACGAGCAGTACTTC.

The V call is TRBV5-4, the J call TRBJ2-6, with D perhaps matching TRBD2 (5 bases). The ends were cut back, 0 bases at V and 0 bases at J, with 7 bases in the middle. This CDR3 has 16 amino acids. CDR1 and CDR2 (germline): SGHNT, YYREEE (reference sequence). CDR3 nucleotides: TGTGCCAGCAGCTTGGCCCGGGGCTCTGGGGCCAACGTCCTGACTTTC. It encodes CASSLARGSGANVLTF.

The V and J genes are TRBV27 and TRBJ2-7; D is perhaps TRBD2 (5 bases). V lost 4 bases and J lost 0, with 13 bases in between. The length of the CDR3 is 15 residues. CDR1 is MNHEY and CDR2 is SMNVEV in the germline V gene (reference sequence). CDR3 DNA: TGTGCCAGCAGTTGGGCGGCCGCGGGCTCCTACGAGCAGTACTTC. This gives the protein CASSWAAAGSYEQYF.

This chain joins TRBV10-3 and TRBJ1-3; TRBD1 matches 10 bases. CDR3 size: 16 residues. Trimming removed 7 bases from V and 4 bases from J; junction bases left unmatched: 10. Germline assignment: CDR1 ENHRY and CDR2 SYGVKD. The DNA of the CDR3 is TGTGCCATCAACGAGAGACAGGGGGCGGAAGGAAACACCATATATTTT. Translated, it gives CAINERQGAEGNTIYF.

The chain recombines TRBV15 with TRBJ2-1, with 9 positions matching TRBD2. The CDR3 has 19 residues. V trimming: 5 bases; J trimming: 0 bases; junction bases outside the gene matches: 14. Per the germline V gene, CDR1 is LNHNV and CDR2 is YYDKDF (reference sequence). CDR3 sequence: CATSATGLAGLSSYNEQFF. CDR3 in DNA: TGTGCCACCAGCGCGACTGGGCTAGCGGGATTAAGCTCCTACAATGAGCAGTTCTTC.

V usage is TRBV19 and J usage is TRBJ1-2, with unresolved D. Per germline, CDR1 LNHDA and CDR2 SQIVND (reference sequence). The CDR3 loop spans 14 amino acids. V was trimmed by 5 bases and J by 4 bases, leaving 14 bases between them. CDR3 nucleotide sequence: TGTGCCAGTAGTCCCCGACGGGAGACCTATGGCTACACCTTC. This gives the protein CASSPRRETYGYTF.

This clone was detected only once. Within the sample, other DNA sequences also encode this same CDR3. The rearrangement joins TRBV19 to TRBJ1-1; D call uncertain. Germline CDR1 LNHDA, CDR2 SQIVND (reference sequence). V lost 6 bases and J 5 bases, leaving 10 bases between the germline ends. The CDR3 is 12 amino acids. CDR3: CASSSGGTEAFF. The DNA for the CDR3 is TGTGCCAGTAGCAGTGGCGGGACTGAAGCTTTCTTT.

This chain connects TRBV2 to TRBJ2-6, with no clear D. Trimming removed 8 bases at V and 2 bases at J, with 13 bases between. The CDR3 totals 15 residues. CDR1 and CDR2 (germline): SNHLY, FYNNEI. The CDR3 coding sequence is TGTGCCAGCCTAAATCATCAGGCTGGGGCCAACGTCCTGACTTTC. This sequence encodes CASLNHQAGANVLTF. The whole variable domain, filled in from reference TRBV2 and TRBJ2-6, reads EPEVTQTPSHQVTQMGQEVILRCVPISNHLYFYWYRQILGQKVEFLVSFYNNEISEKSEIFDDQFSVERPDGSNFTLKIRSTKLEDSAMYFCASLNHQAGANVLTFGAGSRLTVL.

The V and J genes are TRBV7-8 and TRBJ2-3, with D perhaps TRBD2 (5 bases). Trimming stripped 5 bases from V and 12 bases from J, with 15 bases between. Germline lookup yields CDR1 SGHVS and CDR2 FQNEAQ. The CDR3 runs to 12 residues. CDR3 loop: CASSPRSGGQYF. CDR3 nucleotide sequence: TGTGCCAGCAGCCCCAGGTCTGGAGGCCAGTATTTT.

With respect to this clone: Other DNA sequences in this specimen translate into the identical CDR3. J is TRBJ2-3 and V is TRBV7-9; no reliable D call. Per germline, CDR1 SEHNR and CDR2 FQNEAQ (reference sequence). The CDR3 is made up of 12 amino acids. V shed 1 base and J shed 6 bases, with 5 bases lying between them. The CDR3, as DNA: TGTGCCAGCAGCTTAGTTTCCGATACGCAGTATTTT. This gives the protein CASSLVSDTQYF.

The chain couples TRBV5-5 to TRBJ1-5, with D possibly TRBD1 on 5 matching bases. The CDR3 consists of 13 residues. CDR1 SGHKS and CDR2 YYEKEE come from the germline V gene (reference sequence). V shed 4 bases and J shed 5 bases, with 10 bases lying between them. The chain's CDR3 is CASSRGLDQPQHF. The CDR3 coding sequence is TGTGCCAGCAGCCGGGGACTTGATCAGCCCCAGCATTTT. Full variable domain (remainder filled in from reference TRBV5-5 and TRBJ1-5): DAGVTQSPTHLIKTRGQQVTLRCSPISGHKSVSWYQQVLGQGPQFIFQYYEKEERGRGNFPDRFSARQFPNYSSELNVNALLLGDSALYLCASSRGLDQPQHFGDGTRLSIL.